This T cell receptor (beta chain) was sequenced for a study of long-term antiretroviral therapy in people with HIV. Study outcomes and limitations: The study collected no data on ART adherence, viral resistance or therapy changes. Narrower CDR3 length ranges marked HIV repertoires relative to controls.

Points on this clone: Its antigen is currently unknown.

The libraries were made with immunoSEQ v3.0 at survey level. Per-sample TRB depth target: roughly 35,000-55,000 T-cell genomes. TCRdb's copy holds only in-frame clones and misses some; the assay was immunoSEQ multiplex PCR. Here the sample spans under 20,000 clones, 91% being singletons. The V end lost 2 bases, the J end lost 4 bases, and 8 bases lay between the germline ends. The CDR3 has 14 amino acids. Per germline, CDR1 SGHTA and CDR2 FQGNSA. This clonotype was obtained from a man aged 55 to 69 with HIV. The V gene is TRBV7-2, the J gene TRBJ1-4; D ambiguous. The source material was unsorted PBMCs, sampled 0.3 years after starting antiretroviral therapy. This CDR3 reads CASSLNRVNEKLFF. As DNA, the CDR3 is TGTGCCAGCAGCTTAAACAGAGTTAATGAAAAACTGTTTTTT.